These 26 T cell receptor beta chains share one sample of origin, sequenced in a study of T cells in Graves' hyperthyroidism and ophthalmopathy. Researchers took RNA transcripts and amplified the TCR beta CDR3 regions from them. HTBI primers were used for first-round RT-PCR of the TCR CDR3. TCRdb fed the multiplex PCR reads into MiXCR, producing one record per CDR3 protein. This table has 250,000 to 400,000 distinct CDR3 sequences, roughly 15% appearing once. Sequenced input: blood. The receptors originated from a woman between 40 and 55 years old with Graves' ophthalmopathy.

This clonotype occurred many times. The chain joins TRBV10-2 to TRBJ2-7; D not resolved. With 2 bases removed from V and 0 bases from J, the gap between germline ends came to 11 bases. Germline V gives CDR1 WSHSY, CDR2 SAAADI. CDR3 length equals 15 residues. CDR3 protein: CASSEMDVSSYEQYF. The CDR3 DNA sequence: TGCGCCAGCAGTGAGATGGATGTGAGCTCCTACGAGCAGTACTTC.

This clonotype has at least ten counts. The genes are TRBV11-2 and TRBJ2-7; D might be TRBD2 (5 bases). The CDR3 has 16 residues. Germline CDR1 SGHAT, CDR2 FQNNGV. V was shortened by 5 bases and J by 4 bases, with 21 bases between the two germline ends. Here the CDR3 DNA reads TGTGCCAGCAGCGCCACTATCCCTGGGCGGAGGTACGAGCAGTACTTC. It codes for CASSATIPGRRYEQYF.

The V call is TRBV5-6, the J call TRBJ2-6, with 7 bases that match TRBD2. The V and J ends lost 6 bases and 0 bases, in that order; junction bases with no gene match: 15. In germline, CDR1 is SGHDT, CDR2 YYEEEE. This CDR3 is 19 amino acids long. The CDR3 DNA follows: TGTGCCAGCAACGCCTGGGGAGGGCCCGACCTCTCTGGGGCCAACGTCCTGACTTTC. Its translation: CASNAWGGPDLSGANVLTF.

Ten or more counts support this clonotype. The gene calls are TRBV6-5 and TRBJ1-6, with D unclear. The ends were cut back, 0 bases at V and 7 bases at J, with 10 bases in the middle. The CDR3 consists of 15 residues. Germline CDR1 MNHEY, CDR2 SVGAGI. The CDR3 DNA sequence: TGTGCCAGCAGTTACTCTACAGACAAAAATTCACCCCTCCACTTT. Protein product: CASSYSTDKNSPLHF.

This clonotype showed up just a few times. V gene TRBV29-1 combines with J gene TRBJ1-2, with D tentatively TRBD1 (5 bases). CDR1 is SQVTM, CDR2 ANQGSEA, per germline. The CDR3 is made up of 11 amino acids. With 4 bases removed from V and 7 bases from J, the gap between germline ends came to 10 bases. CDR3 protein: CSVGAGSGYTF. The CDR3 coding sequence is TGCAGCGTTGGAGCAGGGAGTGGCTACACCTTC.

This clonotype has a count of ten or more. The chain joins TRBV7-9 to TRBJ1-4, with 9 bases matching TRBD1. The length of the CDR3 is 13 residues. Per the germline V gene, CDR1 is SEHNR and CDR2 is FQNEAQ (reference sequence). V lost 5 bases to trimming and J lost 8 bases; unmatched junction nucleotides: 3. The CDR3 loop is CASSRDRAEKLFF. The CDR3 bases are TGTGCCAGCAGCCGGGACAGGGCGGAAAAACTGTTTTTT.

This clonotype has ten or more counts. A junction end diverges from the germline sequence, so it may reflect a read error. The chain joins TRBV7-8 to TRBJ1-5; D is perhaps TRBD1 (6 bases). This CDR3 spans 15 amino acids. Germline-derived CDR1 and CDR2 are SGHVS and FQNEAQ. The CDR3 nucleotides are TGTGCCAGCAGCTTAGCGGGGGCGAGCAGTCAGCCCCAGCATTTT. Translation gives CASSLAGASSQPQHF. The full variable domain, completed using reference TRBV7-8 and TRBJ1-5, is GAGVSQSPRYKVAKRGQDVALRCDPISGHVSLFWYQQALGQGPEFLTYFQNEAQLDKSGLPSDRFFAERPEGSVSTLKIQRTQQEDSAVYLCASSLAGASSQPQHFGDGTRLSIL.

The table lists this clonotype with many counts. The chain joins TRBV10-3 to TRBJ2-5; 8 bases line up with TRBD1. Germline V gene sequence: CDR1 ENHRY, CDR2 SYGVKD. V lost 4 bases and J lost 4; bases outside the gene matches: 5. The CDR3 totals 14 residues. CDR3 nucleotide sequence: TGTGCCATCAGTGCAGACAGGGGCGGAGAGACCCAGTACTTC. Its protein is CAISADRGGETQYF.

There are many counts of this clonotype. V is TRBV19 and J is TRBJ1-1; TRBD1 matches at 9 bases. Trimming cost V 4 bases and J 5 bases; bases outside gene matches: 5. The CDR3 has 14 residues. Germline V CDR1 and CDR2: LNHDA, SQIVND (reference sequence). The CDR3 protein is CASSTQGARTEAFF. As DNA, the CDR3 is TGTGCCAGTAGTACACAGGGGGCGAGGACTGAAGCTTTCTTT.

The chain employs TRBV4-1 and TRBJ2-1; D is undetermined. Trimming shortened V by 0 bases and J by 6 bases, and 12 bases separated the two germline ends. Germline-derived CDR1 and CDR2 are MGHRA and YSYEKL. The CDR3 runs 15 residues. Written as DNA, the CDR3 is TGCGCCAGCAGCCAAGATATGCAGAGGCGCAATGAGCAGTTCTTC. It codes for CASSQDMQRRNEQFF.

The chain's CDR3 is CASSSQDRGTDNEQFF. The CDR3 nucleotides read TGTGCCAGTAGTTCCCAGGACAGGGGCACCGACAATGAGCAGTTCTTC. This chain joins TRBV19 and TRBJ2-1, with 9 nucleotides matching TRBD1. Germline CDR1 is LNHDA and CDR2 is SQIVND (reference sequence). Trimming removed 5 bases from V and 5 bases from J; junction bases left unmatched: 10. CDR3 length: 16 residues.

The chain has TRBV20-1 and TRBJ2-3, with TRBD2 identical over 9 bases. V shed 7 bases and J 6 bases; nucleotides not matched to a gene: 11. CDR1 and CDR2 (germline): DFQATT, SNEGSKA (reference sequence). This CDR3 contains 14 residues. The CDR3 nucleotides read TGCAGTGTTCCAATTAGCGGGAGCCCCGATACGCAGTATTTT. This sequence encodes CSVPISGSPDTQYF.

This clonotype was seen more than once but under ten times. The chain combines TRBV6-2 or TRBV6-3 with TRBJ1-5, with TRBD1 as a possible D gene (6 bases). There are 17 residues in the CDR3. The V gene lost 6 bases and the J gene lost 0 bases, with 18 bases spanning the gap. The germline V gene encodes CDR1 MNHEY and CDR2 SVGEGT. The CDR3 here is CASRPAGQTYSNQPQHF. The CDR3 bases are TGTGCCAGCAGACCCGCTGGACAGACCTATAGCAATCAGCCCCAGCATTTT.

This clonotype was picked up many times. The J gene is TRBJ2-3, the V gene TRBV5-6; D ambiguous. CDR1 and CDR2 from the germline V gene are SGHDT and YYEEEE. The CDR3 has 13 amino acids. The V end lost 1 base, the J end lost 1 base, and 4 bases lay between the germline ends. The CDR3 here is CASSLFGTDTQYF. CDR3 DNA: TGTGCCAGCAGCTTGTTCGGCACAGATACGCAGTATTTT. Drawing the rest from reference TRBV5-6 and TRBJ2-3, the complete variable domain is DAGVTQSPTHLIKTRGQQVTLRCSPKSGHDTVSWYQQALGQGPQFIFQYYEEEERQRGNFPDRFSGHQFPNYSSELNVNALLLGDSALYLCASSLFGTDTQYFGPGTRLTVL.

This clonotype has at least ten counts. The rearrangement uses TRBV2 and TRBJ2-1, with 8 bases lining up with TRBD2. With 5 bases clipped from V and 2 bases from J, the junction kept 2 bases outside the gene matches. From germline, CDR1 is SNHLY and CDR2 FYNNEI. CDR3 length: 14 residues. The CDR3 spells CASSLGLAYNEQFF. In DNA form, the CDR3 reads TGTGCCAGCAGTTTGGGACTAGCCTACAATGAGCAGTTCTTC.

The sample holds a few counts of this clonotype. V gene TRBV5-1 combines with J gene TRBJ2-5; 13 bases fit TRBD2. The CDR3 consists of 17 residues. Per the germline V gene, CDR1 is SGHRS and CDR2 is YFSETQ. J was trimmed by 5 bases and V by 4 bases; bases with no gene match: 11. CDR3 region: CASSPKGLAGAYETQYF. The CDR3 nucleotides read TGCGCCAGCAGCCCGAAAGGACTAGCGGGGGCGTATGAGACCCAGTACTTC.

This clonotype was observed at least ten times. The rearrangement joins TRBV20-1 to TRBJ2-7; a weak D match, TRBD2 (6 bases). Germline lookup yields CDR1 DFQATT and CDR2 SNEGSKA (reference sequence). The CDR3 loop spans 16 amino acids. Trimming took off 1 base at V and 2 bases at J, with 18 bases between the two ends. The CDR3 reads CSARALAGRGTYEQYF. As DNA, the CDR3 is TGCAGTGCTAGAGCTCTGGCGGGAAGGGGAACCTACGAGCAGTACTTC.

This clonotype was detected only once. A much larger clone lies one base from this, so it may be a read error. The chain recombines TRBV7-9 with TRBJ1-2; D call uncertain. Trimming took 1 base from V and 8 from J, leaving 11 bases between them. Per the germline V gene, CDR1 is SEHNR and CDR2 is FQNEAQ (reference sequence). The CDR3 consists of 13 residues. This chain's CDR3 is CASSLEVALGYTF. As DNA, the CDR3 is TGTGCCAGCAGCTTAGAAGTGGCGCTGGGCTACACCTTC.

This clonotype was picked up a small number of times. The chain carries TRBV29-1 and TRBJ2-1; 8 nucleotides agree with TRBD2. J was trimmed by 5 bases and V by 1 base; bases with no gene match: 7. The CDR3 contains 15 residues. Per germline, CDR1 SQVTM and CDR2 ANQGSEA. The CDR3 protein is CSVEGRGLADNEQFF. The DNA of the CDR3 is TGCAGCGTTGAAGGTCGTGGACTAGCTGACAATGAGCAGTTCTTC.

This clonotype was detected ten times or more. This chain joins TRBV27 and TRBJ1-2; D gene ambiguous. Germline-derived CDR1 and CDR2 are MNHEY and SMNVEV (reference sequence). The CDR3 sequence is 14 residues long. The V and J ends lost 6 bases and 4 bases respectively, with 15 bases between them. This chain's CDR3 is CASRSGSDLYGYTF. The CDR3 DNA sequence: TGTGCCAGCAGGTCGGGGTCGGACCTCTATGGCTACACCTTC.

Points on this clonotype: It may be a read error: a sequence one base away is much more abundant. The chain combines TRBV19 with TRBJ1-2; the D is unclear. The V end lost 4 bases, the J end lost 7 bases, and 7 bases lay between the germline ends. Germline lookup yields CDR1 LNHDA and CDR2 SQIVND (reference sequence). This CDR3 is built from 11 residues. DNA for the CDR3: TGTGCCAGTAGTAAGGCTAGTGGCTACACCTTC. This codes for CASSKASGYTF.

A remark on this clonotype: At one end, the junction sequence differs from germline, possibly due to a read error. The V and J genes are TRBV5-1 and TRBJ2-7, with 7 bases identical to TRBD1. CDR1 and CDR2 from the germline V gene are SGHRS and YFSETQ. This CDR3 region has 14 residues. Here the CDR3 DNA reads TGTGCCAGCAGCTCAACAGGGGCGCACTACGAGCAGTACTTC. Protein: CASSSTGAHYEQYF.

This clonotype was picked up many times. This chain connects TRBV28 to TRBJ2-7, with 11 bases lining up with TRBD2. Germline values: CDR1 MDHEN, CDR2 SYDVKM. J was trimmed by 6 bases and V by 4 bases; bases with no gene match: 8. The CDR3 length is 15 residues. The CDR3, as DNA: TGTGCCAGCAGTTCCCCGCTAGCGGGAGGCATCGAGCAGTACTTC. The encoded protein is CASSSPLAGGIEQYF.

This clonotype was counted a few times. J is TRBJ2-1 and V is TRBV7-3, with TRBD2 matching over 7 bases. Germline CDR1 and CDR2: SGHTA and FQGTGA. After removal of 7 bases from V and 9 bases from J, the junction contained 18 bases not matched to a gene. The CDR3 extends over 16 amino acids. This CDR3 reads CASIVPGEGLRGEQFF. Written as DNA, the CDR3 is TGTGCCAGCATCGTCCCTGGGGAGGGCCTTCGGGGTGAGCAGTTCTTC. Based on the CDR3 plus reference TRBV7-3 and TRBJ2-1, the full variable domain is GAGVSQTPSNKVTEKGKYVELRCDPISGHTALYWYRQSLGQGPEFLIYFQGTGAADDSGLPNDRFFAVRPEGSVSTLKIQRTERGDSAVYLCASIVPGEGLRGEQFFGPGTRLTVL.

The gene calls are TRBV5-4 and TRBJ1-2, with a tentative D call TRBD1 (5 bases). Trimming cost V 5 bases and J 2 bases, with 13 bases left between them. Germline CDR1 reads SGHNT; CDR2 reads YYREEE (reference sequence). There are 14 residues in the CDR3. As DNA, the CDR3 is TGTGCCAGCAGTTGGACACCTACGAACTATGGCTACACCTTC. Protein sequence: CASSWTPTNYGYTF.

The chain employs TRBV30 and TRBJ2-1, with 8 bases aligning to TRBD2. The trim removed 8 bases at V and 0 bases at J, leaving 6 bases unmatched. This CDR3 is built from 14 residues. Germline CDR1 and CDR2: GTSNPN and SVGIG (reference sequence). CDR3 nucleotide sequence: TGTGCCAGCCCGCGGGGGGACTCCTACAATGAGCAGTTCTTC. This translates into CASPRGDSYNEQFF.